This TCR beta chain was identified in a study of control samples from healthy donors and cancer patients. Assay used: immunoSEQ multiplex PCR; TCRdb lists only in-frame clones, some missing. This sample carries approximately 100,000 clones, around nine tenths of them seen once, and the ten largest clones take approximately 19%. The CDR3 runs to 15 residues. Germline V gene data show CDR1 as SGHTA and CDR2 as FQGNSA. The germline V and J ends were trimmed by 1 base and 5 bases, with 14 bases remaining between them. The chain joins TRBV7-2 to TRBJ2-5; the D gene is possibly TRBD1 (5 bases). This TCR was recovered from a man in his sixties with lung cancer. Sequenced material: PBMCs. CDR3 DNA sequence: TGTGCCAGCAGCTTAGGACAGTCCCTTCTTGAGACCCAGTACTTC. This gives the protein CASSLGQSLLETQYF.